This T cell receptor beta chain was recorded in a study of human T cells and chemical hapten exposure. Overall study context: A 2 cm by 2 cm inner upper arm patch received 2% DPC for sensitization.

This clonotype was picked up one time. A much larger clone lies one base from this, so it may be a read error. This CDR3 comprises 24 residues. Library preparation tagged each individual cDNA molecule with a unique molecular identifier. MiXCR, run by TCRdb on the RACE reads, gives a single entry per CDR3 protein. The profile covers 65,000 to 90,000 distinct CDR3 sequences, with about 6.3% appearing a single time and 1% to 1.5% taken by the ten largest. Regarding time point: patch test 2, 6 weeks after DPC sensitization. The treatment denotes: therapeutic diphenylcyclopropenone sensitization with weekly scalp DPC. Only after blood had been drawn was each patch test applied.

The sequencing used whole blood, collected in connection with sensitization to the hapten diphenylcyclopropenone (DPC). This clonotype originated in a woman in her 30s with alopecia areata. Some clones in this sample may be carry-over from other donors' samples. The chain uses TRBV21-1 and TRBJ2-3; TRBD1, the D gene given by the table, was not confirmed from the DNA. TRBV21-1 is a recognized pseudogene. CDR3 coding DNA: TGTGCCAGCAGCAAAGTGAGATCCTCCCTCTTCGTCCCGTACCACAACACTAGCACAGATACGCAGTATTTT. It yields the protein CASSKVRSSLFVPYHNTSTDTQYF.